The present TCR beta chain was sequenced within a study of cytomegalovirus exposure and HLA in healthy donors. Study observations and caveats: Presence/absence analyses assumed roughly uniform sequencing depth across donors, which may not hold.

It was with 60 Vbeta and 13 Jbeta primers that the PCR ran. Sequencing used immunoSEQ multiplex PCR; TCRdb keeps in-frame clones, though not all of them. The sample shows 95,000 to 100,000 clones, about 74% of them seen only once. As concerns this clone: Its antigen is still unknown.

This TCR came from a female donor in good health and CMV-seronegative. Sequenced: PBMCs.

The CDR3 DNA is TGTGCCAGCAGCTTCCCAGGGGGGTACGGAAACACCATATATTTT. Protein sequence: CASSFPGGYGNTIYF. This chain uses TRBV5-8 with TRBJ1-3; 7 nucleotides align to TRBD1. The CDR3 is 15 amino acids. CDR1 is SGHTS and CDR2 is YDEGEE in the germline V gene. V gave up 2 bases and J gave up 4 bases; unmatched junction bases: 6.